This TCR beta chain was recorded in a study of T cell responses to AZD1222 COVID-19 vaccine. Turning to this clone: The antigen remains unidentified.

V lost 2 bases, J lost 4 bases, and 2 bases stayed unmatched. CDR3 length: 14 amino acids. Per the germline V gene, CDR1 is ENHRY and CDR2 is SYGVKD. Data came from immunoSEQ multiplex PCR; TCRdb stores just in-frame clones and leaves some out. The sample comprises around 130,000 clones, 94% of which are singletons, and roughly 6.6% rests with the top ten. General study results and limits: Recipients of two AZD1222 doses showed rising Spike-specific TCR breadth and depth. Nearly half of spike-specific TCRs reportedly go after variant regions that carry no mutations.

The rearrangement uses TRBV10-3 and TRBJ2-3; 8 bases are a match to TRBD1. The sample was peripheral blood, taken on day 0 of AZD1222 vaccination. This TCR derives from an adult in good health. The CDR3 here is CAISEGRGPDTQYF. CDR3 nucleotide sequence: TGTGCCATCAGTGAGGGCAGGGGGCCAGATACGCAGTATTTT.